The 8 T cell receptor beta chains in this list originate from one sample, sequenced in a study of blood T cell repertoires in COVID-19 (TCRdb year 2020). Libraries were made using the immunoSEQ multiplex PCR assay. TCRdb's version of the immuneACCESS table is confined to in-frame rearrangements and falls short of the full clone set. An unresolved V gene accounts for under half of the shortfall where checked; the remainder is of unknown origin. The sample table holds some 120,000 clones, of which 75% to 85% were seen once. The top ten clonotypes cover about 12% of the sample. The sequenced sample consisted of peripheral blood. The receptor set was obtained from a human donor in a cohort sampled during active COVID-19.

The chain links TRBV6-1 to TRBJ2-3; the match to TRBD2 covers 9 bases. Trimming removed 0 bases from V and 6 bases from J; junction bases left unmatched: 4. The CDR3 consists of 15 residues. The V gene's germline CDR1 is MNHNS and CDR2 SASEGT. The CDR3 reads CASSEARGGADTQYF. The CDR3 nucleotides are TGTGCCAGCAGTGAAGCGCGGGGGGGGGCCGATACGCAGTATTTT.

The genes are TRBV11-3 and TRBJ2-3, with 10 bases aligning to TRBD1. Germline assignment: CDR1 SGHNT and CDR2 YENEEA. The CDR3 consists of 17 residues. V gave up 4 bases and J gave up 0 bases; unmatched junction bases: 7. The CDR3 region is CASSWTGTGESTDTQYF. Written as DNA, the CDR3 is TGTGCCAGCAGCTGGACCGGGACAGGGGAGAGCACAGATACGCAGTATTTT.

CDR3 region: CASSAVVYNSPLHF. CDR3 coding DNA: TGTGCCAGCAGTGCGGTGGTCTATAATTCACCCCTCCACTTT. This rearrangement joins TRBV2 to TRBJ1-6; D gene uncertain. The CDR3 is 14 residues long. Germline CDR1 reads SNHLY; CDR2 reads FYNNEI. The V gene lost 4 bases and the J gene lost 3 bases, with 7 bases spanning the gap.

This chain links TRBV5-1 with TRBJ1-6; 7 bases are a match to TRBD1. The CDR3 totals 17 residues. Germline V gene data show CDR1 as SGHRS and CDR2 as YFSETQ. The junction had 17 bases not matched to a gene; V was cut back by 4 bases and J by 10 bases. The chain's CDR3 is CASSLAPTTGTGSPLHF. The CDR3 region has the DNA TGCGCCAGCAGCCTGGCCCCGACGACAGGGACGGGCTCACCCCTCCACTTT.

This clone was recorded many times. The chain has TRBV5-1 and TRBJ2-7; 7 positions agree with TRBD1. Germline V gene lookup returns CDR1 SGHRS and CDR2 YFSETQ. This CDR3 has 14 amino acids. Trimming cost V 4 bases and J 0 bases; bases outside gene matches: 4. CDR3 loop: CASSVSGGSYEQYF. In nucleotides, the CDR3 is TGCGCCAGCAGCGTCTCAGGGGGCTCCTACGAGCAGTACTTC.

V is TRBV5-4 and J is TRBJ2-7; a weak D match, TRBD2 (6 bases). The V end was cut by 0 bases, the J end by 4 bases, with 11 bases between. The length of the CDR3 is 14 residues. Per germline, CDR1 SGHNT and CDR2 YYREEE (reference sequence). The CDR3 DNA sequence: TGTGCCAGCAGCTTGGAGGTAGCGGCATACGAGCAGTACTTC. It encodes CASSLEVAAYEQYF.

The chain couples TRBV10-3 to TRBJ2-1, with 14 nucleotides matching TRBD2. The CDR3 is made up of 18 amino acids. V trimming: 10 bases; J trimming: 0 bases; junction bases outside the gene matches: 11. Germline V gene data show CDR1 as ENHRY and CDR2 as SYGVKD. The CDR3 DNA follows: TGTGCCAGTTCCACCGGGACTAGCGGGGGAAGCTCCTACAATGAGCAGTTCTTC. This encodes CASSTGTSGGSSYNEQFF.

This clone was seen only a few times. V gene TRBV28 combines with J gene TRBJ1-3, with a possible D match to TRBD1 (6 bases). CDR3 size: 16 residues. The V and J ends lost 2 bases and 0 bases respectively, with 11 bases between them. Germline V CDR1 and CDR2: MDHEN, SYDVKM. The DNA for the CDR3 is TGTGCCAGCAGTTTAGGGCAGGGGAGCTCTGGAAACACCATATATTTT. Its protein product is CASSLGQGSSGNTIYF.